The source of this T cell receptor (beta chain) is a study of OX40 agonist ivuxolimab in advanced cancers. Sequencing was performed with immunoSEQ multiplex PCR; in TCRdb, only in-frame clones are kept and a portion is missing. The sample shows around 92,000 clones, 75% to 90% of them seen only once. Per germline, CDR1 SGHRS and CDR2 YFSETQ. V was clipped by 5 bases and J by 1 base, with 12 bases between them. This CDR3 comprises 14 residues. Exclusion of a patient followed from autoimmune disease history or systemic immunosuppression. The rearrangement uses TRBV5-1 and TRBJ2-5; the D gene is possibly TRBD2 (6 bases). This receptor was identified in an adult with an advanced solid tumor such as melanoma, head and neck, liver or kidney cancer. The source material was CD4+ or CD8+ T cells sorted from blood, sampled in a trial of the OX40 agonist ivuxolimab. CDR3 DNA sequence: TGCGCCAGCAGGTTCGGGGGTTCCCAAGAGACCCAGTACTTC. Protein sequence: CASRFGGSQETQYF.